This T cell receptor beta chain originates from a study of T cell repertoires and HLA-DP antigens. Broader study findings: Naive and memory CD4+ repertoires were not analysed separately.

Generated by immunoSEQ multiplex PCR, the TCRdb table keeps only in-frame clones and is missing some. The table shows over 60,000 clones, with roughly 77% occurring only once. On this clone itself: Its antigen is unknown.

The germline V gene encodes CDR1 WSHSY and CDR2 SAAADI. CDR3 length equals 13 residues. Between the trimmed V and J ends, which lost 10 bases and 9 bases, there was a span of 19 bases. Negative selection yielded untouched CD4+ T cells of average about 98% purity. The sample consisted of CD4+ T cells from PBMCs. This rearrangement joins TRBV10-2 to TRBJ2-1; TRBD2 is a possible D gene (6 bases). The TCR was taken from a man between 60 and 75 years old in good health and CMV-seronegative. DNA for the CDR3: TGCGCCACCCTTTTTCTCTCAGCGGGTGAGCAGTTCTTC. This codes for CATLFLSAGEQFF.